These T cell receptor beta chains were read from a single sample in a study of shared clonotypes between healthy human individuals. The table came from immunoSEQ multiplex PCR; TCRdb's copy has only in-frame clones and leaves some out. Counted here are 1.5 million to 2.5 million clones, less than 95% occurring once; the ten biggest clones make up 1.2%. What was sequenced was naive CD8+ T cells sorted from blood. The source is a man aged 18 to 30 in good health. The CDR3 runs from the conserved cysteine through the conserved F or W. The D gene is left open where the match is weak. Clone size, where shown, is once, few, many, or a class for clones that have expanded.

v_gene	d_gene	j_gene	len	abundance	CDR3aa	CDR3nt
TRBV7-2	-	TRBJ2-7	16	-	CASSLASDIGSYEQYF	TGTGCCAGCAGCTTAGCAAGCGACATTGGGTCCTACGAGCAGTACTTC
TRBV27	-	TRBJ2-5	13	-	CASSPTGQETQYF	TGTGCCAGCAGTCCGACAGGTCAAGAGACCCAGTACTTC
TRBV27	TRBD1	TRBJ2-7	14	-	CASRIMTGVGEQYF	TGTGCCAGCAGGATTATGACAGGGGTTGGCGAGCAGTACTTC
TRBV5-3	TRBD1	TRBJ2-7	18	-	CARSLGQGLEIGSYEQYF	TGTGCCAGAAGCTTGGGACAGGGGTTGGAAATTGGGTCCTACGAGCAGTACTTC
TRBV19	-	TRBJ1-1	13	few	CASSIWGNTEAFF	TGTGCCAGTAGTATTTGGGGAAACACTGAAGCTTTCTTT
TRBV6-5	TRBD2	TRBJ2-3	15	-	CASSFTSGSTDTQYF	TGTGCCAGCAGTTTTACTAGCGGGAGCACAGATACGCAGTATTTT
TRBV10-1	-	TRBJ2-1	16	-	CASSEPPDTGENEQFF	TGCGCCAGCAGTGAGCCCCCGGACACGGGGGAAAATGAGCAGTTCTTC
TRBV25-1	-	TRBJ1-5	16	once	CASSDRGSGNNQPQHF	TGTGCCAGCAGTGACAGGGGATCGGGAAACAATCAGCCCCAGCATTTT
TRBV5-6	-	TRBJ2-3	16	-	CASSLGHTRSTDTQYF	TGTGCCAGCAGCTTGGGGCATACGCGGAGCACAGATACGCAGTATTTT
TRBV10-1	-	TRBJ1-1	17	-	CASSESPRAGGNTEAFF	TGCGCCAGCAGTGAGTCTCCGAGAGCCGGAGGTAACACTGAAGCTTTCTTT
TRBV5-1	TRBD2	TRBJ2-1	13	-	CASSLGGGSEQFF	TGCGCCAGCAGCTTAGGCGGGGGGAGTGAGCAGTTCTTC
TRBV18	-	TRBJ2-7	15	-	CASSPMGQGSYEQYF	TGTGCCAGCTCACCAATGGGCCAGGGCTCCTACGAGCAGTACTTC
TRBV4-1	-	TRBJ1-2	15	-	CASSPSQSTNYGYTF	TGCGCCAGCAGCCCATCACAGAGTACTAACTATGGCTACACCTTC
TRBV27	TRBD1	TRBJ2-7	15	-	CASSPSLQGWGEQYF	TGTGCCAGCAGTCCATCCTTACAGGGGTGGGGCGAGCAGTACTTC
TRBV27	-	TRBJ1-2	14	-	CASSFAGSDYGYTF	TGTGCCAGCAGTTTTGCAGGGTCGGACTATGGCTACACCTTC
TRBV6-1	TRBD1	TRBJ1-3	17	-	CASSEAMDRGTGNTIYF	TGTGCCAGCAGTGAAGCCATGGACAGGGGCACTGGAAACACCATATATTTT
TRBV6-5	TRBD1	TRBJ2-2	14	-	CASRLGTGERELFF	TGTGCCAGCAGACTAGGGACAGGGGAGAGGGAGCTGTTTTTT
TRBV19	-	TRBJ2-1	14	-	CASSIGWGTYEQFF	TGTGCCAGTAGTATAGGGTGGGGAACCTATGAGCAGTTCTTC
TRBV19	TRBD1	TRBJ2-7	14	few	CASSPGTGTYEQYF	TGTGCCAGTAGTCCCGGGACAGGGACCTACGAGCAGTACTTC
TRBV28	-	TRBJ2-5	16	-	CASRLVLEGRWETQYF	TGTGCCAGCAGGCTCGTTTTGGAGGGGAGGTGGGAGACCCAGTACTTC
TRBV19	-	TRBJ2-7	15	-	CASSIFGGFEGEQYF	TGTGCCAGTAGTATATTTGGCGGGTTCGAAGGCGAGCAGTACTTC
TRBV18	-	TRBJ1-4	14	-	CASSLPRPNEKLFF	TGTGCCAGCTCACTACCCAGGCCTAATGAAAAACTGTTTTTT
TRBV5-4	TRBD2	TRBJ2-1	15	-	CASSLSGPPYNEQFF	TGTGCCAGCAGTCTTAGCGGGCCTCCCTACAATGAGCAGTTCTTC
TRBV6-5	-	TRBJ1-5	13	-	CASRSYWDQPQHF	TGTGCCAGCAGGTCTTACTGGGATCAGCCCCAGCATTTT
TRBV9	-	TRBJ1-2	12	-	CASSGLARGYTF	TGTGCCAGCAGCGGCCTCGCTAGGGGCTACACCTTC
TRBV6-5	TRBD1	TRBJ1-5	13	-	CASSLDRGQPQHF	TGTGCCAGCAGTCTCGACAGGGGCCAGCCCCAGCATTTT
TRBV21-1	-	TRBJ1-5	16	-	CASSKETETSNQPQHF	TGTGCCAGCAGCAAAGAGACAGAGACTAGCAATCAGCCCCAGCATTTT
TRBV7-7	-	TRBJ2-2	12	-	CAGGGNTGELFF	TGTGCTGGCGGGGGCAACACCGGGGAGCTGTTTTTT
TRBV7-2	-	TRBJ1-6	17	-	CASSQGLEGHYNSPLHF	TGTGCCAGCAGCCAAGGATTAGAAGGACATTATAATTCACCCCTCCACTTT
TRBV19	TRBD2	TRBJ2-5	14	-	CASSTWGGQETQYF	TGTGCCAGTAGTACCTGGGGGGGACAAGAGACCCAGTACTTC
TRBV5-1	TRBD1	TRBJ2-5	17	-	CASKFYRQGAYEETQYF	TGCGCCAGCAAGTTCTATAGACAGGGGGCTTATGAAGAGACCCAGTACTTC
TRBV11-2	-	TRBJ2-3	16	-	CASSLAVGGSTDTQYF	TGTGCCAGCAGCTTAGCTGTGGGCGGAAGCACAGATACGCAGTATTTT
TRBV6-1	-	TRBJ1-2	17	-	CASSELTRDLGVGGYTF	TGTGCCAGCAGTGAACTCACCAGGGATCTCGGGGTTGGTGGCTACACCTTC
TRBV15	TRBD1	TRBJ2-7	14	-	CATSGGTGGYEQYF	TGTGCCACCAGCGGGGGGACAGGGGGATACGAGCAGTACTTC
TRBV9	-	TRBJ1-4	14	-	CASSVAVNNEKLFF	TGTGCCAGCAGCGTTGCCGTCAATAATGAAAAACTGTTTTTT
TRBV6-1	-	TRBJ1-5	15	-	CASSEAGWSNQPQHF	TGTGCCAGCAGTGAAGCGGGATGGAGCAATCAGCCCCAGCATTTT
TRBV7-2	-	TRBJ2-7	15	-	CASSLSPPEHYEQYF	TGTGCCAGCAGCTTATCCCCCCCGGAGCACTACGAGCAGTACTTC
TRBV10-2	-	TRBJ2-5	11	-	CASSDGETQYF	TGCGCCAGCAGTGATGGGGAGACCCAGTACTTC
TRBV5-4	TRBD2	TRBJ2-1	16	once	CASSDVGLADYNEQFF	TGTGCCAGCAGCGACGTGGGACTAGCGGATTACAATGAGCAGTTCTTC
TRBV28	-	TRBJ2-5	13	once	CASSFQGAETQYF	TGTGCCAGCAGTTTTCAAGGGGCGGAGACCCAGTACTTC
TRBV5-6	-	TRBJ2-5	13	once	CASFPDGGETQYF	TGTGCCAGCTTCCCGGACGGGGGAGAGACCCAGTACTTC
TRBV10-2	-	TRBJ1-2	9	-	CASGDRPTF	TGCGCCAGCGGGGACCGGCCCACCTTC
TRBV19	-	TRBJ1-4	17	-	CASSIVPGLLINEKLFF	TGTGCCAGTAGTATTGTGCCCGGACTGCTTATCAATGAAAAACTGTTTTTT
TRBV10-3	-	TRBJ1-1	14	-	CAISQGLVNTEAFF	TGTGCCATCAGTCAGGGACTGGTGAACACTGAAGCTTTCTTT
TRBV5-4	-	TRBJ2-5	16	-	CASSFGQTAPQETQYF	TGTGCCAGCAGCTTTGGCCAGACAGCACCCCAAGAGACCCAGTACTTC
TRBV28	-	TRBJ2-7	17	-	CASSPFWPGRISYEQYF	TGTGCCAGCAGTCCCTTCTGGCCAGGGCGCATCTCCTACGAGCAGTACTTC
TRBV10-2	-	TRBJ2-3	16	-	CASSEFQQVGTDTQYF	TGCGCCAGCAGTGAGTTCCAGCAAGTGGGGACAGATACGCAGTATTTT
TRBV9	-	TRBJ2-7	16	-	CASSVSRDGTAYEQYF	TGTGCCAGCAGCGTCAGCCGGGACGGAACGGCCTACGAGCAGTACTTC
TRBV11-2	TRBD1	TRBJ2-7	14	few	CASSFGTGTYEQYF	TGTGCCAGCAGCTTCGGGACAGGTACCTACGAGCAGTACTTC
TRBV28	TRBD1	TRBJ1-4	15	-	CASSLTGEVGEKLFF	TGTGCCAGCAGTTTAACAGGGGAAGTGGGTGAAAAACTGTTTTTT
TRBV6-5	-	TRBJ1-5	14	-	CASSYSGSNQPQHF	TGTGCCAGCAGTTACTCGGGCAGCAATCAGCCCCAGCATTTT
TRBV2	-	TRBJ1-5	13	-	CASSQFGNQPQHF	TGTGCCAGCAGTCAGTTCGGCAATCAGCCCCAGCATTTT
TRBV15	-	TRBJ2-7	12	-	CATSRPPGEQYF	TGTGCCACGTCCCGTCCGCCCGGCGAGCAGTACTTC
TRBV13	-	TRBJ1-6	17	-	CASSLGAQAAGNSPLHF	TGTGCCAGCAGCTTAGGAGCCCAGGCTGCGGGTAATTCACCCCTCCACTTT
TRBV27	TRBD1	TRBJ2-7	17	-	CASSGHTQRTGEYEQYF	TGTGCCAGCAGTGGACACACGCAGAGGACAGGCGAATACGAGCAGTACTTC
TRBV28	-	TRBJ1-2	13	-	CASRGNSNYGYTF	TGTGCCAGCAGAGGAAACAGCAACTATGGCTACACCTTC
TRBV10-3	TRBD1	TRBJ1-2	15	-	CAISVSGQVNYGYTF	TGTGCCATCAGTGTATCTGGACAGGTTAACTATGGCTACACCTTC
TRBV6-1	TRBD1	TRBJ2-3	15	once	CASSAGTGKADTQYF	TGTGCCAGCAGTGCGGGGACAGGGAAGGCAGATACGCAGTATTTT
TRBV28	-	TRBJ2-2	16	-	CASSLGQPLNTGELFF	TGTGCCAGCAGTTTGGGCCAGCCCCTGAACACCGGGGAGCTGTTTTTT